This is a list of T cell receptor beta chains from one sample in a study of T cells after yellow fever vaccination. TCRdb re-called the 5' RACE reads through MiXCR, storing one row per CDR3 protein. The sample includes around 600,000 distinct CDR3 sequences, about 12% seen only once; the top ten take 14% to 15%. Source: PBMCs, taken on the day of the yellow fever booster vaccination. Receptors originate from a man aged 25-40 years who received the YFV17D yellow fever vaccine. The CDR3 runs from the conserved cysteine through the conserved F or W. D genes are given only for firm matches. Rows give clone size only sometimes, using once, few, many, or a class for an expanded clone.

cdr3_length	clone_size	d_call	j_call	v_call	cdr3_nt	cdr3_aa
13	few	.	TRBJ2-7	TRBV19	TGTGCCAGTAAAGGGCCCCCCAGTTACGAGCAGTACTTC	CASKGPPSYEQYF
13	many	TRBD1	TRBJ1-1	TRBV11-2	TGTGCCAGCAGCTGGACAGGGACGGCTGAAGCTTTCTTT	CASSWTGTAEAFF
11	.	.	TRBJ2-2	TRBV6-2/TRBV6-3	TGTGCCAGCAGTGTACCCGGGGAGCTGTTTTTT	CASSVPGELFF
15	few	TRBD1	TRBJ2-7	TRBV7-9	TGTGCCAGCAGTTTACAGGGGGCCTTCTCCTACGAGCAGTACTTC	CASSLQGAFSYEQYF
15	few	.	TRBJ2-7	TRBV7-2	TGTGCCAGCAGCTTAACGGCAGGAGAAGTTTACGAGCAGTACTTC	CASSLTAGEVYEQYF
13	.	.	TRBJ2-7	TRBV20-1	TGCAGTGCCACCGGGTTAGGGGGGCTCGAGCAGTACTTC	CSATGLGGLEQYF
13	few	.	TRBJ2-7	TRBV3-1	TGTGCCAGCAGCCTACAGGGTACGAACGAGCAGTACTTC	CASSLQGTNEQYF
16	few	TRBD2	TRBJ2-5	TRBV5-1	TGCGCCAGCAGCTTGGAACGGACTAGCGGCCAAGAGACCCAGTACTTC	CASSLERTSGQETQYF
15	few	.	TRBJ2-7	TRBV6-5	TGTGCCAGCAGTTACTCGGGGACGGACACCTACGAGCAGTACTTC	CASSYSGTDTYEQYF
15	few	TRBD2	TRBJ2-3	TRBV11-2	TGTGCCAGCAGCTGGGGGGGAGGGCGCGAAGATACGCAGTATTTT	CASSWGGGREDTQYF
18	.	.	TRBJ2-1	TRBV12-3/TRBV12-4	TGTGCCAGCAGTTTATCCCGCCGAACTAGGAGATCCTACAATGAGCAGTTCTTC	CASSLSRRTRRSYNEQFF
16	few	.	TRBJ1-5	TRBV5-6	TGTGCCAGCAGCTTCTGGGGGGCAGCCTTTAATCAGCCCCAGCATTTT	CASSFWGAAFNQPQHF
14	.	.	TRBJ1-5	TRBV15	TGTGCCACCAGCGGTTGGCAGACCAATCAGCCCCAGCATTTT	CATSGWQTNQPQHF
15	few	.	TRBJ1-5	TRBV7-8	TGTGCCAGCAGCCCCGCACGGGTCTCCAATCAGCCCCAGCATTTT	CASSPARVSNQPQHF
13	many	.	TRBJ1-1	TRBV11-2	TGTGCCAGCAGCTTAGCATTACACACTGAAGCTTTCTTT	CASSLALHTEAFF
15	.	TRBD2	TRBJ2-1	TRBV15	TGTGCCACCAGCAGAGAAACTAGCGGGAACAATGAGCAGTTCTTC	CATSRETSGNNEQFF
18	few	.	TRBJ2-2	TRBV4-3	TGCGCCAGCAGCCAAGAAGTTATCGCGGGACGGGGAACCGGGGAGCTGTTTTTT	CASSQEVIAGRGTGELFF
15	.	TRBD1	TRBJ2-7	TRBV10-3	TGTGCCATCAGAGCTCAAACAGGGGGCGGCCACGAGCAGTACTTC	CAIRAQTGGGHEQYF
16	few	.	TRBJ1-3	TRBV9	TGTGCCAGCAGCGTAGAGGCCTCGGTGAGGGGAAACACCATATATTTT	CASSVEASVRGNTIYF
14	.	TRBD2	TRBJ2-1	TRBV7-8	TGTGCCAGCAGCCGGGGGGGGGTTTACAATGAGCAGTTCTTC	CASSRGGVYNEQFF
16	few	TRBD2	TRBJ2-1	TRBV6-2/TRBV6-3	TGTGCCAGCAGTTACTTTCTAGCGGGAGTCGGCAATGAGCAGTTCTTC	CASSYFLAGVGNEQFF
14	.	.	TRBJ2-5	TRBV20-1	TGCAGCGCGAGGCCAGCTCAAATCGGCGAGACCCAGTACTTC	CSARPAQIGETQYF
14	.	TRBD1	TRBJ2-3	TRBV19	TGTGCCAGTAGTAGCCGGGACAGGGCGGATACGCAGTATTTT	CASSSRDRADTQYF
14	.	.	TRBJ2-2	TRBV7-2	TGTGCCAGCAACTCCCAGCGGTACACCGGGGAGCTGTTTTTT	CASNSQRYTGELFF
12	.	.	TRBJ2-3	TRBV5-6	TGTGCCAGCAGCCATGAGCGGAATACGCAGTATTTT	CASSHERNTQYF